This TCR beta chain was profiled in a study of CXCR4 blockade with PD-1 therapy in pancreatic cancer (dated by TCRdb to about 2019). Turning to the overall study: The study analyzed resected pancreatic ductal adenocarcinoma using both multiplex immunohistochemistry and TCRbeta immunosequencing, alongside ex vivo slice culture that tested PD-1 and CXCR4 blockade. To look at intratumoral heterogeneity, the researchers TCR-sequenced two geographically distinct regions from each of a handful of tumors.

For this clone: No antigen is known for it. No much larger clone exists at a distance of one base, and base qualities are not known.

The CDR3 measures 14 amino acids from cysteine to phenylalanine. Only the CDR3 DNA stays, 42 bases, in frame from base 1. Between the V and J ends, shortened by 6 bases and 0 bases respectively, the junction contains 11 bases. CDR1 is given as LNHDA and CDR2 as SQIVND, both from the germline V gene (reference sequence). Broad study findings and their caveats: Because only TCRbeta chains were sequenced, true antigen-specificity overlap among the convergent dominant clones remained unconfirmed, awaiting paired alpha-beta single-cell sequencing. A strong correlation was found between the frequency of an amino acid clone and the number of distinct nucleotide rearrangements encoding that clone, which suggests convergent selection driven by common tumor antigens. Although tumors showed clonal expansion, with a mean productive clonality of 0.14 compared with around 0.052 in healthy blood, clonality was not correlated with survival.

None of the patients whose archived tumor blocks were used had received neoadjuvant therapy prior to resection. For the preserved-tissue arm, the study drew on some 30 surgical resection samples taken from fewer than 25 pancreatic ductal adenocarcinoma patients who had not been treated previously. DNA for the resection arm was extracted from ten 5-micron curls of FFPE tumor lying next to the multiplex immunohistochemistry slide. Using the immunoSEQ Assay at Adaptive Biotechnologies, the researchers immunosequenced TCRbeta CDR3 regions from the extracted DNA. The source study handled its data this way. To measure the absolute abundance of each unique TCRbeta CDR3, the sequences were collapsed and filtered. Clonality, calculated using only productive in-frame rearrangements, was defined as 1 minus Pielou's evenness. Regional overlap was evaluated by tracking the top 100 nucleotide rearrangements across paired samples, and paired versus unrelated samples were compared using the Morisita index. Convergence of nucleotide rearrangements onto identical amino acid sequences was assessed with the immunoSEQ Rearrangement Details tool. As stored in TCRdb, this immuneACCESS dataset retains in-frame rearrangements with V and J assigned. A fraction of the clones does not appear; measured against another copy, unresolved V genes explain less than half of the discrepancy, and the remainder lacks a known reason. That table gives V, J and clone size, and the DNA gave D and trimming. The sample contains 2,500 to 3,500 clones, about 40% of them found a single time. The ten largest account for about 25% of the sample.

This receptor was identified in a human donor with pancreatic ductal adenocarcinoma. The receptor chain draws on TRBV19 and TRBJ1-1, with no D gene named confidently. Sequencing was done on a sample of tumor tissue. The nucleotide sequence reads as follows: TGTGCCAGTAGGGGAGACGGATTGAACACTGAAGCTTTCTTT. Translated, this gives CASRGDGLNTEAFF.